Presented here are 28 T cell receptor beta chains from one specimen sequenced in a study of identifying expanded T cells in peripheral blood. Measured with immunoSEQ multiplex PCR; TCRdb has only the in-frame clones, and not every one. The sample yields about 130,000 clones, about 86% seen once. Material: blood. These receptors were collected from a person between 18 and 75 years old in good health.

The table lists this clone with a count of one. The V gene is TRBV6-5, the J gene TRBJ1-1; no clear D gene. The V end lost 3 bases, the J end lost 0 bases, and 8 bases lay between the germline ends. Germline V gene data show CDR1 as MNHEY and CDR2 as SVGAGI. The CDR3 has 14 amino acids. The CDR3 reads CASSYAVMNTEAFF. CDR3 DNA: TGTGCCAGCAGTTATGCAGTCATGAACACTGAAGCTTTCTTT.

This chain uses TRBV10-1 with TRBJ2-5; tentative D call: TRBD1 (6 bases). The CDR3 extends over 13 amino acids. Germline V gene data show CDR1 as WNHNN and CDR2 as SYGVQD (reference sequence). Deletions cut 2 bases from V and 6 bases from J, with 10 bases between. The CDR3 coding sequence is TGCGCCAGCAGTGAGACAGGGACGAAGACCCAGTACTTC. It translates to CASSETGTKTQYF.

J is TRBJ2-2 and V is TRBV7-9; 7 bases are a match to TRBD1. With 2 bases clipped from V and 7 bases from J, the junction kept 10 bases outside the gene matches. The CDR3 has 16 residues. Germline CDR1 and CDR2: SEHNR and FQNEAQ (reference sequence). CDR3 amino acids: CASSLMGLRTGGELFF. As DNA, the CDR3 is TGTGCCAGCAGCTTAATGGGGCTCCGGACAGGCGGGGAGCTGTTTTTT.

The chain joins TRBV25-1 to TRBJ2-7, with 9 bases identical to TRBD2. This CDR3 is 15 amino acids long. CDR1 and CDR2 (germline): MGHDK, SYGVNS. The V segment lost 3 bases and the J segment 0 bases; nucleotides outside the gene matches: 3. CDR3 in DNA: TGTGCCAGCAGTGACATAGCGGGGGACTCCTACGAGCAGTACTTC. It is translated as CASSDIAGDSYEQYF.

V and J are TRBV19 and TRBJ1-3; D might be TRBD1 (5 bases). Germline-derived CDR1 and CDR2 are LNHDA and SQIVND (reference sequence). The CDR3 has 16 amino acids. V lost 5 bases to trimming and J lost 0 bases, with 14 bases between them. The CDR3 DNA sequence: TGTGCCAGTAGTGAAGGGGCCTCCAGCTCTGGAAACACCATATATTTT. Protein sequence: CASSEGASSSGNTIYF.

The chain employs TRBV21-1 and TRBJ1-5; TRBD1, the table's D call, was not compared with the DNA. TRBV21-1 represents a pseudogene. The CDR3 extends over 18 amino acids. CDR3: CASTRREVKGANNQPQHF. The CDR3, as DNA: TGTGCCAGCACTAGAAGAGAGGTAAAGGGGGCGAACAATCAGCCCCAGCATTTT.

The gene calls are TRBV5-6 and TRBJ2-5, with a weak D call TRBD1 (5 bases). V gave up 2 bases and J gave up 1 base, with 9 bases separating them. CDR1 is SGHDT and CDR2 is YYEEEE in the germline V gene. This CDR3 is 14 amino acids long. The CDR3 DNA reads TGTGCCAGCAGCTTTCTAAGGGGCCAAGAGACCCAGTACTTC. It specifies CASSFLRGQETQYF.

This rearrangement joins TRBV20-1 to TRBJ2-7, with D perhaps TRBD1 or TRBD2 (5 bases each). Per germline, CDR1 DFQATT and CDR2 SNEGSKA (reference sequence). The CDR3 contains 11 residues. Trimming stripped 6 bases from V and 7 bases from J, with 13 bases between. CDR3 region: CSASRGVEQYF. CDR3 in DNA: TGCAGTGCCTCCCGGGGCGTTGAGCAGTACTTC.

The rearrangement links TRBV28 to TRBJ1-2; a weak D match, TRBD1 (5 bases). CDR1 is MDHEN and CDR2 is SYDVKM in the germline V gene. The CDR3 is 13 amino acids. The germline V and J ends were trimmed by 7 bases and 0 bases, with 9 bases remaining between them. The CDR3 loop reads CASTTGANYGYTF. The CDR3 region has the DNA TGTGCCAGCACTACAGGCGCTAACTATGGCTACACCTTC.

The chain couples TRBV19 to TRBJ1-5; the D is unclear. Germline V gene lookup returns CDR1 LNHDA and CDR2 SQIVND (reference sequence). This CDR3 has 17 residues. V was trimmed by 3 bases and J by 6 bases, leaving 21 bases between them. In nucleotides, the CDR3 is TGTGCCAGTAGTATCAAAGGGAGTAGGGTTCTGGGTCAGCCCCAGCATTTT. Translated, it gives CASSIKGSRVLGQPQHF.

The gene calls are TRBV28 and TRBJ1-2; D may be TRBD1 (5 bases). V was trimmed by 3 bases and J by 4 bases, leaving 18 bases between them. The CDR3 is made up of 16 amino acids. Germline loops: CDR1 MDHEN, CDR2 SYDVKM. The CDR3 loop reads CASSFPGGSDLYGYTF. CDR3 DNA: TGTGCCAGCAGTTTCCCCGGGGGGAGCGACCTCTATGGCTACACCTTC.

The rearrangement links TRBV29-1 to TRBJ2-7, with TRBD2 identical over 10 bases. V shed 7 bases, J shed 3 bases, and the junction held 9 bases outside the gene matches. Germline V gives CDR1 SQVTM, CDR2 ANQGSEA. CDR3 size: 14 residues. CDR3 DNA: TGCAGCGCGTTCCTAGCGGGGGTATACTACGAGCAGTACTTC. Its protein is CSAFLAGVYYEQYF.

The chain uses TRBV6-5 and TRBJ2-5; D perhaps matches TRBD1 (5 bases). V shed 5 bases and J shed 1 base, with 8 bases lying between them. Germline V gene data show CDR1 as MNHEY and CDR2 as SVGAGI. The CDR3 totals 13 residues. The DNA for the CDR3 is TGTGCCAGCAGTACAGGAATCCAAGAGACCCAGTACTTC. Translating it yields CASSTGIQETQYF.

The chain combines TRBV7-3 with TRBJ2-7; 13 nucleotides align to TRBD2. CDR1 is SGHTA, CDR2 FQGTGA, per germline. CDR3 length equals 16 residues. V was clipped by 4 bases and J by 4 bases; unmatched bases: 7. In DNA, the CDR3 is TGTGCCAGCAGCTGGACCGGGACTAGCGGGACTTACGAGCAGTACTTC. It specifies CASSWTGTSGTYEQYF.

V usage is TRBV7-3 and J usage is TRBJ2-1; no clear D gene. Trimming cost V 2 bases and J 9 bases, with 11 bases left between them. This CDR3 is 13 amino acids long. Per the germline V gene, CDR1 is SGHTA and CDR2 is FQGTGA. The CDR3 sequence: CASSLGSLGEQFF. In DNA, the CDR3 is TGTGCCAGCAGCTTAGGCAGTTTGGGTGAGCAGTTCTTC.

The chain employs TRBV7-8 and TRBJ1-2, with a tentative D call TRBD1 (5 bases). The germline V and J ends were trimmed by 4 bases and 6 bases, with 15 bases remaining between them. The germline gives CDR1 SGHVS, CDR2 FQNEAQ. CDR3 length equals 14 residues. CDR3 DNA: TGTGCCAGCAGCTCCTATCAGGGTTCCGATGGCTACACCTTC. Translated: CASSSYQGSDGYTF.

This clone has more than one count but fewer than ten. The chain joins TRBV7-9 to TRBJ2-7, with D perhaps given as TRBD1 or TRBD2 (6 bases each). The V gene's germline CDR1 is SEHNR and CDR2 FQNEAQ (reference sequence). Deletions cut 5 bases from V and 2 bases from J, with 10 bases between. The CDR3 runs to 13 residues. The DNA of the CDR3 is TGTGCCAGCAGCCGGAGGGACACCTACGAGCAGTACTTC. Translating it yields CASSRRDTYEQYF.

The chain joins TRBV4-1 to TRBJ1-3; TRBD1 might be the D (6 bases). Trimming cost V 4 bases and J 4 bases, with 14 bases left between them. This CDR3 is built from 15 residues. Germline V lookup: CDR1 MGHRA, CDR2 YSYEKL. CDR3 residues: CASSPGGTQGNTIYF. The CDR3 DNA sequence: TGCGCCAGCAGCCCCGGGGGGACACAAGGAAACACCATATATTTT.

The chain links TRBV5-1 to TRBJ2-3; 8 nucleotides align to TRBD2. Germline V lookup: CDR1 SGHRS, CDR2 YFSETQ. This CDR3 is built from 17 residues. V trimming: 0 bases; J trimming: 2 bases; junction bases outside the gene matches: 8. The chain's CDR3 is CASSLGGRGAFTDTQYF. The CDR3 DNA reads TGCGCCAGCAGCTTGGGAGGGCGGGGGGCCTTCACAGATACGCAGTATTTT.

This sequence joins TRBV28 and TRBJ1-5; D perhaps matches TRBD1 (5 bases). The germline V gene has CDR1 MDHEN and CDR2 SYDVKM. Trimming took 5 bases from V and 1 from J, leaving 15 bases between them. The CDR3 sequence is 16 residues long. CDR3 bases: TGTGCCAGCAGTAGAGGGACCCGAAACAGCAATCAGCCCCAGCATTTT. Translated, it gives CASSRGTRNSNQPQHF.

The chain employs TRBV7-9 and TRBJ2-1; D is perhaps TRBD1 (6 bases). Trimming took 5 bases from V and 4 from J, leaving 9 bases between them. CDR3 size: 13 residues. Germline loops: CDR1 SEHNR, CDR2 FQNEAQ (reference sequence). The CDR3 DNA is TGTGCCAGCAGCCCCGGACAGTACAATGAGCAGTTCTTC. It codes for CASSPGQYNEQFF. Full variable domain (remainder filled in from reference TRBV7-9 and TRBJ2-1): DTGVSQNPRHKITKRGQNVTFRCDPISEHNRLYWYRQTLGQGPEFLTYFQNEAQLEKSRLLSDRFSAERPKGSFSTLEIQRTEQGDSAMYLCASSPGQYNEQFFGPGTRLTVL.

V and J are TRBV11-3 and TRBJ2-7; TRBD1 aligns across 7 bases. CDR1 is SGHNT, CDR2 YENEEA, per germline. CDR3 length: 13 amino acids. Unmatched junction bases numbered 1, after V lost 5 bases and J lost 0 bases. CDR3 region: CASSRDSSYEQYF. The CDR3 DNA follows: TGTGCCAGCAGCCGGGACAGCTCCTACGAGCAGTACTTC. Based on the CDR3 plus reference TRBV11-3 and TRBJ2-7, the full variable domain is EAGVVQSPRYKIIEKKQPVAFWCNPISGHNTLYWYLQNLGQGPELLIRYENEEAVDDSQLPKDRFSAERLKGVDSTLKIQPAELGDSAVYLCASSRDSSYEQYFGPGTRLTVT.

The chain recombines TRBV6-1 with TRBJ2-7, with a tentative D call TRBD2 (6 bases). From germline, CDR1 is MNHNS and CDR2 SASEGT. This CDR3 spans 13 amino acids. Trimming cost V 10 bases and J 0 bases, with 13 bases left between them. CDR3 sequence: CAIIAASSYEQYF. The DNA for the CDR3 is TGTGCCATCATAGCGGCTTCCTCCTACGAGCAGTACTTC.

This clone was seen once. Written as DNA, the CDR3 is TGTGCCAGCAGCTTACTAGGCAGCGACACTGAAGCTTTCTTT. Translation gives CASSLLGSDTEAFF. The rearrangement uses TRBV7-9 and TRBJ1-1; D unclear. The CDR3 runs to 14 residues. The V gene's germline CDR1 is SEHNR and CDR2 FQNEAQ (reference sequence). The V end was cut by 2 bases, the J end by 3 bases, with 10 bases between.

In this sample, this clone turned up once. V and J are TRBV19 and TRBJ1-2; 7 bases align to TRBD1. V dropped 9 bases and J dropped 2; count of bases not matched to a gene: 9. This CDR3 contains 14 residues. Germline CDR1 LNHDA, CDR2 SQIVND (reference sequence). DNA of the CDR3: TGTGCCAGCGAGAACAGGGGAAGCAACTATGGCTACACCTTC. Translating it yields CASENRGSNYGYTF.

The count of this clone is one. The V and J genes are TRBV7-2 and TRBJ1-1; D not certain. Germline V gene sequence: CDR1 SGHTA, CDR2 FQGNSA. Trimming left V 1 base short and J 1 base short, with 7 bases between. This CDR3 region has 14 residues. The CDR3 sequence is CASSLGAANTEAFF. The CDR3 coding sequence is TGTGCCAGCAGCTTAGGCGCAGCGAACACTGAAGCTTTCTTT. Variable domain in full (rest from reference TRBV7-2 and TRBJ1-1): GAGVSQSPSNKVTEKGKDVELRCDPISGHTALYWYRQSLGQGLEFLIYFQGNSAPDKSGLPSDRFSAERTGGSVSTLTIQRTQQEDSAVYLCASSLGAANTEAFFGQGTRLTVV.

This chain connects TRBV25-1 to TRBJ2-3; D call uncertain. Germline values: CDR1 MGHDK, CDR2 SYGVNS. There are 13 residues in the CDR3. V was trimmed by 8 bases and J by 0 bases, leaving 9 bases between them. This CDR3 is CASRKDSTDTQYF. Here the CDR3 DNA reads TGTGCCAGCCGAAAGGACAGCACAGATACGCAGTATTTT. Full variable domain (rest looked up from reference TRBV25-1 and TRBJ2-3): EADIYQTPRYLVIGTGKKITLECSQTMGHDKMYWYQQDPGMELHLIHYSYGVNSTEKGDLSSESTVSRIRTEHFPLTLESARPSHTSQYLCASRKDSTDTQYFGPGTRLTVL.

In DNA, the CDR3 is TGTGCCACCAGCAGACACCGACAGGGAGGGAATGAGCAGTTCTTC. It is translated as CATSRHRQGGNEQFF. The chain combines TRBV15 with TRBJ2-1, with D perhaps assigned TRBD1 or TRBD2 (7 bases each). Germline CDR1 LNHNV, CDR2 YYDKDF (reference sequence). Trimming left V 2 bases short and J 7 bases short, with 15 bases between. The CDR3 sequence is 15 residues long.